These 19 T cell receptor beta chains originate from one sample sequenced in a study of blood T cell repertoires in COVID-19. Method: immunoSEQ multiplex PCR; TCRdb's copy keeps in-frame clones and lacks some. This sample yields fewer than 350,000 clones, of which around 87% are seen a single time; about 1.9% belongs to the top ten. The sample consisted of peripheral blood. The receptor set was obtained from a woman aged 30 to 39 who had recovered from COVID-19.

The rearrangement uses TRBV30 and TRBJ1-2; 11 positions agree with TRBD1. The germline V gene encodes CDR1 GTSNPN and CDR2 SVGIG (reference sequence). V lost 4 bases and J lost 5; bases outside the gene matches: 12. CDR3 size: 16 residues. For the CDR3, the DNA is TGTGCCTGGATTCCCCCTCGGACAGGGGGCGTGTATGGCTACACCTTC. It yields the protein CAWIPPRTGGVYGYTF.

The rearrangement links TRBV3-1 (or the pseudogene TRBV3-2) to TRBJ1-1; D possibly corresponds to TRBD1 (5 bases). Trimming stripped 2 bases from V and 5 bases from J, with 9 bases between. The CDR3 totals 13 residues. CDR1 and CDR2 from the germline V gene are LGHDT and YNNKEL (reference sequence). The CDR3 reads CASSQRRDTEAFF. The CDR3 DNA follows: TGTGCCAGCAGCCAACGCAGGGATACTGAAGCTTTCTTT.

The genes are TRBV10-3 and TRBJ1-6, with a weak D call TRBD1 (5 bases). Germline values: CDR1 ENHRY, CDR2 SYGVKD. CDR3 length equals 14 residues. Trimming shortened V by 7 bases and J by 9 bases, and 16 bases separated the two germline ends. The CDR3 DNA follows: TGTGCCATCACCCAAGACAGCCAAGCTTCACCCCTCCACTTT. The encoded protein is CAITQDSQASPLHF.

J is TRBJ2-1 and V is TRBV27; 12 bases line up with TRBD2. This CDR3 comprises 15 residues. Trimming at V came to 5 bases and at J to 5 bases, leaving 4 bases not matched to a gene. Per germline, CDR1 MNHEY and CDR2 SMNVEV (reference sequence). The CDR3 here is CASSRGLAGNNEQFF. The CDR3 nucleotides are TGTGCCAGCAGTCGTGGACTAGCGGGAAACAATGAGCAGTTCTTC.

The genes are TRBV27 and TRBJ2-7; TRBD1 aligns across 9 bases. This CDR3 contains 14 residues. Per germline, CDR1 MNHEY and CDR2 SMNVEV (reference sequence). Trimming took 1 base from V and 6 from J; bases not matched to a gene: 4. The DNA for the CDR3 is TGTGCCAGCAGTTTATTACAGGGGGCGGCCGAGCAGTACTTC. It specifies CASSLLQGAAEQYF.

The chain employs TRBV4-1 and TRBJ2-7, with TRBD1 as a possible D gene (5 bases). The V end was cut by 1 base, the J end by 2 bases, with 15 bases between. Germline V gives CDR1 MGHRA, CDR2 YSYEKL. This CDR3 spans 16 amino acids. The CDR3 reads CASSQVRVGPTYEQYF. The CDR3 nucleotides are TGCGCCAGCAGCCAAGTAAGGGTGGGGCCCACCTACGAGCAGTACTTC.

This clone appeared a single time. The rearrangement uses TRBV10-3 and TRBJ2-2; D is unresolved. The germline V gene has CDR1 ENHRY and CDR2 SYGVKD. The CDR3 sequence is 11 residues long. Trimming stripped 10 bases from V and 5 bases from J, with 8 bases between. In DNA form, the CDR3 reads TGTGCCACCACGACTACCGGGGAGCTGTTTTTT. Its protein product is CATTTTGELFF.

This sequence joins TRBV5-8 and TRBJ1-4; 7 bases are a match to TRBD1. The CDR3 spans 15 residues. V was clipped by 1 base and J by 3 bases; unmatched bases: 3. From germline, CDR1 is SGHTS and CDR2 YDEGEE. The CDR3 DNA reads as TGTGCCAGCAGCTTGACAGGGGTGCCTAATGAAAAACTGTTTTTT. The encoded protein is CASSLTGVPNEKLFF.

The chain joins TRBV6-5 to TRBJ2-7, with TRBD1 matching over 11 bases. V trimming: 5 bases; J trimming: 3 bases; junction bases outside the gene matches: 6. Germline CDR1 is MNHEY and CDR2 is SVGAGI. The CDR3 is 15 amino acids. The CDR3 region has the DNA TGTGCCAGCAGTACCGGGACAGGGGGGATCTACGAGCAGTACTTC. Its translation: CASSTGTGGIYEQYF.

This clone was found many times. The gene calls are TRBV5-1 and TRBJ2-1, with TRBD2 matching over 7 bases. Trimming at V came to 0 bases and at J to 4 bases, leaving 4 bases not matched to a gene. CDR1 and CDR2 from the germline V gene are SGHRS and YFSETQ. The CDR3 has 15 amino acids. This CDR3 is CASSLDGGLYNEQFF. The CDR3 DNA follows: TGCGCCAGCAGCTTGGACGGGGGGTTATACAATGAGCAGTTCTTC.

The genes are TRBV19 and TRBJ1-2; D might be TRBD1 (5 bases). The V gene lost 5 bases and the J gene lost 4 bases, with 17 bases spanning the gap. Germline loops: CDR1 LNHDA, CDR2 SQIVND (reference sequence). This CDR3 spans 15 amino acids. The CDR3 DNA sequence: TGTGCCAGTAGTCCCACCAGGGATAAAGCCTATGGCTACACCTTC. Translated: CASSPTRDKAYGYTF.

The V call is TRBV20-1, the J call TRBJ1-5, with a weak D call TRBD1 (6 bases). Germline-derived CDR1 and CDR2 are DFQATT and SNEGSKA (reference sequence). The CDR3 consists of 16 residues. V dropped 3 bases and J dropped 6 bases, with 21 bases sitting between them. The CDR3 reads CSASSSLGGAGQPQHF. In DNA form, the CDR3 reads TGCAGTGCTAGTTCTTCTCTCGGGGGGGCTGGTCAGCCCCAGCATTTT.

The chain is built from TRBV27 and TRBJ2-1; 7 bases map to TRBD2. The CDR3 extends over 14 amino acids. From germline, CDR1 is MNHEY and CDR2 SMNVEV (reference sequence). V lost 1 base and J lost 9; bases outside the gene matches: 6. The CDR3 DNA reads as TGTGCCAGCAGTTTATTTCGGGGGAGGGGTGAGCAGTTCTTC. Translating gives CASSLFRGRGEQFF.

The CDR3, as DNA: TGTGCCAGCAGCCCGACTAGGGTTAAGAGCGAGCAGTACTTC. Translated: CASSPTRVKSEQYF. This chain links TRBV7-2 with TRBJ2-7; D possibly corresponds to TRBD2 (6 bases). Germline V gene lookup returns CDR1 SGHTA and CDR2 FQGNSA. This CDR3 is 14 amino acids long. Trimming removed 5 bases from V and 6 bases from J, with 17 bases in between.

This clone was seen more than once but under ten times. V is TRBV2 and J is TRBJ1-3; D ambiguous. Germline V CDR1 and CDR2: SNHLY, FYNNEI. V dropped 2 bases and J dropped 0 bases, with 8 bases sitting between them. This CDR3 has 15 amino acids. The CDR3 reads CASSENSYSGNTIYF. The CDR3 DNA follows: TGTGCCAGCAGTGAAAACAGTTACTCTGGAAACACCATATATTTT.

This clone has just a few counts. One end of the junction does not line up with germline, which may come from a read error. J is TRBJ2-7 and V is TRBV7-8; perhaps TRBD1 as D (5 bases). CDR3 size: 12 residues. Germline CDR1 and CDR2: SGHVS and FQNEAQ. This CDR3 reads CASSSTAGHSSF. CDR3 nucleotide sequence: TGTGCCAGCAGCTCAACCGCCGGACACTCATCCTTC.

The J gene is TRBJ2-3, the V gene TRBV7-2; 11 nucleotides line up with TRBD2. CDR3 length equals 15 residues. CDR1 and CDR2 (germline): SGHTA, FQGNSA. After removal of 5 bases from V and 5 bases from J, the junction contained 6 bases not matched to a gene. The DNA of the CDR3 is TGTGCCAGCAGCCTTAGCGGGGGGGCTGGAGATACGCAGTATTTT. Translation gives CASSLSGGAGDTQYF.

V gene TRBV5-4 combines with J gene TRBJ1-6; no definite D call. The CDR3 covers 14 residues. Deletions cut 0 bases from V and 6 bases from J, with 7 bases between. Looked up from germline, CDR1 is SGHNT and CDR2 is YYREEE (reference sequence). This CDR3 reads CASSLAGVNSPLHF. The CDR3 DNA is TGTGCCAGCAGCTTGGCCGGGGTTAATTCACCCCTCCACTTT. Variable domain in full (rest from reference TRBV5-4 and TRBJ1-6): ETGVTQSPTHLIKTRGQQVTLRCSSQSGHNTVSWYQQALGQGPQFIFQYYREEENGRGNFPPRFSGLQFPNYSSELNVNALELDDSALYLCASSLAGVNSPLHFGNGTRLTVT.

This chain joins TRBV5-4 and TRBJ2-5, with 8 bases aligning to TRBD1. This CDR3 spans 15 amino acids. Germline trimming cut 4 bases from V and 0 bases from J; bases unmatched to any gene: 5. CDR1 SGHNT and CDR2 YYREEE come from the germline V gene (reference sequence). The DNA of the CDR3 is TGTGCCAGCAGCGCCCAGACAGGGGACCAAGAGACCCAGTACTTC. This translates into CASSAQTGDQETQYF.